The 7 T cell receptor beta chains below all came from one sample that was sequenced in a study of cytomegalovirus exposure and HLA in healthy donors. Primers included in the PCR were 60 Vbeta and 13 Jbeta primers. Sequencing was performed with immunoSEQ multiplex PCR; in TCRdb, only in-frame clones are kept and a portion is missing. The repertoire includes about 110,000 clones, around four fifths of them detected once, and around 8.6% sits in the top ten. Material: PBMCs. The receptors originated from a woman aged 35 to 49 in good health and CMV-seropositive.

This chain joins TRBV6-5 and TRBJ2-7, with 7 nucleotides matching TRBD2. CDR3 length: 15 amino acids. The J segment lost 3 bases and the V segment lost 2 bases, leaving 7 bases of the junction unmatched. The germline gives CDR1 MNHEY, CDR2 SVGAGI. The CDR3 is CASSYIHRGVYEQYF. For the CDR3, the DNA is TGTGCCAGCAGTTACATCCATCGGGGGGTCTACGAGCAGTACTTC.

The chain couples TRBV15 to TRBJ2-1; possible D gene TRBD2, 6 bases. In germline, CDR1 is LNHNV, CDR2 YYDKDF (reference sequence). V was pared by 6 bases and J by 0 bases, with 12 bases between. The CDR3 is made up of 15 amino acids. CDR3 loop: CATSSGGSSYNEQFF. CDR3 nucleotides: TGTGCCACCAGTAGCGGAGGGAGCTCCTACAATGAGCAGTTCTTC.

The chain links TRBV6-5 to TRBJ1-5; possible D gene TRBD1, 5 bases. Per germline, CDR1 MNHEY and CDR2 SVGAGI. The CDR3 has 13 amino acids. V was shortened by 5 bases and J by 7 bases, with 12 bases between the two germline ends. The CDR3, as DNA: TGTGCCAGCAGTGGCCCAGGGCGCCAGCCCCAGCATTTT. Translation gives CASSGPGRQPQHF.

CDR3 in amino acids: CASSHLQGPYGYTF. The CDR3 DNA reads TGTGCCAGCAGCCACCTACAGGGACCCTATGGCTACACCTTC. The chain links TRBV7-9 to TRBJ1-2; perhaps TRBD1 as D (6 bases). The CDR3 length is 14 residues. Germline V lookup: CDR1 SEHNR, CDR2 FQNEAQ (reference sequence). V lost 5 bases and J lost 4, with 14 bases in between.

This clone has just a few counts. Here the CDR3 reads CSVCRGRFTEAFF. DNA of the CDR3: TGCAGCGTTTGCAGGGGGCGTTTCACTGAAGCTTTCTTT. The genes are TRBV29-1 and TRBJ1-1; TRBD1 agrees at 8 bases. CDR1 is SQVTM, CDR2 ANQGSEA, per germline. This CDR3 is 13 amino acids long. Trimming took 5 bases from V and 4 from J; bases not matched to a gene: 6.

This clone was observed a single time. V gene TRBV7-9 combines with J gene TRBJ2-1, with 8 bases that match TRBD2. The germline gives CDR1 SEHNR, CDR2 FQNEAQ (reference sequence). The length of the CDR3 is 16 residues. The junction had 10 bases not matched to a gene; V was cut back by 5 bases and J by 4 bases. The CDR3 nucleotides read TGTGCCAGCAGCCCGAGACCCAGCGGGGGATACAATGAGCAGTTCTTC. It yields the protein CASSPRPSGGYNEQFF.

The genes are TRBV4-1 and TRBJ2-2; maybe TRBD1 (5 bases). In germline, CDR1 is MGHRA, CDR2 YSYEKL. This CDR3 has 13 amino acids. Deletions cut 2 bases from V and 4 bases from J, with 5 bases between. CDR3: CASSQQGTGELFF. CDR3 bases: TGCGCCAGCAGCCAACAGGGCACCGGGGAGCTGTTTTTT.